One and the same sample provided the 27 T cell receptor beta chains below, sequenced in a study of OX40 agonist ivuxolimab in advanced cancers. Sequencing used immunoSEQ multiplex PCR; TCRdb keeps in-frame clones, though not all of them. The top ten hold over 0.7% of the sample, which has about 82,000 clones, over 80% seen once. Sample: CD4+ or CD8+ T cells sorted from blood, taken in a trial of the OX40 agonist ivuxolimab. These TCRs come from an adult with an advanced solid tumor such as melanoma, head and neck, liver or kidney cancer.

This clone has just one count. The rearrangement uses TRBV5-6 and TRBJ2-7; 7 bases are shared with TRBD1. This CDR3 region has 12 residues. Germline V gene lookup returns CDR1 SGHDT and CDR2 YYEEEE. J was trimmed by 4 bases and V by 4 bases; bases with no gene match: 2. The CDR3 coding sequence is TGTGCCAGCAGCGGGACAGTATACGAGCAGTACTTC. Encoded protein: CASSGTVYEQYF.

The V gene is TRBV7-6, the J gene TRBJ1-2, with 8 nucleotides matching TRBD1. Germline CDR1 is SGHVS and CDR2 is FNYEAQ. The CDR3 has 14 amino acids. Trimming took 5 bases from V and 5 from J; bases not matched to a gene: 7. CDR3 in DNA: TGTGCCAGCAGCCCGGACAGGGATCCGTATGGCTACACCTTC. It yields the protein CASSPDRDPYGYTF. The complete variable domain, with remaining parts taken from reference TRBV7-6 and TRBJ1-2, reads GAGVSQSPRYKVTKRGQDVALRCDPISGHVSLYWYRQALGQGPEFLTYFNYEAQQDKSGLPNDRFSAERPEGSISTLTIQRTEQRDSAMYRCASSPDRDPYGYTFGSGTRLTVV.

The chain couples TRBV19 to TRBJ1-1, with D uncertain. In germline, CDR1 is LNHDA, CDR2 SQIVND (reference sequence). CDR3 length equals 15 residues. The V and J ends lost 6 bases and 1 base respectively, with 15 bases between them. The CDR3 is CASSSRGRPNTEAFF. The CDR3 DNA is TGTGCCAGTAGCAGCCGTGGGCGGCCGAACACTGAAGCTTTCTTT.

The V call is TRBV4-3, the J call TRBJ1-4; no reliable D call. CDR1 and CDR2 (germline): LGHNA, YSLEER. The CDR3 has 15 residues. V dropped 1 base and J dropped 8 bases, with 14 bases sitting between them. CDR3 coding DNA: TGCGCCAGCAGCCAAGGTTACCGAGACCTCGAAAAACTGTTTTTT. Translation: CASSQGYRDLEKLFF.

CDR3 amino acids: CASSLVRGGDAFF. CDR3 coding DNA: TGTGCCAGCAGCTTAGTGAGGGGAGGAGACGCTTTCTTT. The gene calls are TRBV11-3 and TRBJ1-1, with a possible D match to TRBD1 (5 bases). CDR3 size: 13 residues. The V end was cut by 1 base, the J end by 11 bases, with 14 bases between. Per the germline V gene, CDR1 is SGHNT and CDR2 is YENEEA.

The rearrangement uses TRBV7-2 and TRBJ2-1, with unresolved D. V dropped 1 base and J dropped 7 bases, with 11 bases sitting between them. This CDR3 has 14 amino acids. Per germline, CDR1 SGHTA and CDR2 FQGNSA. CDR3 region: CASSLVGIPNEQFF. CDR3 DNA: TGTGCCAGCAGCTTAGTAGGGATCCCTAATGAGCAGTTCTTC.

The V gene is TRBV19, the J gene TRBJ2-4; a possible D gene is TRBD2 (6 bases). CDR1 and CDR2 from the germline V gene are LNHDA and SQIVND (reference sequence). The CDR3 has 15 amino acids. V was trimmed by 4 bases and J by 0 bases, leaving 10 bases between them. The CDR3 loop is CASSNSGGAKNIQYF. The CDR3 coding sequence is TGTGCCAGTAGTAACTCCGGGGGAGCCAAAAACATTCAGTACTTC.

This chain links TRBV7-9 with TRBJ1-5; TRBD1 might be the D (6 bases). Trimming removed 2 bases at V and 5 bases at J, with 13 bases between. In germline, CDR1 is SEHNR, CDR2 FQNEAQ (reference sequence). CDR3 size: 15 residues. CDR3 DNA: TGTGCCAGCAGCTTAATTGGGGGGCCTGATCAGCCCCAGCATTTT. It codes for CASSLIGGPDQPQHF.

The genes are TRBV6-5 and TRBJ2-3, with D maybe TRBD2 (6 bases). This CDR3 contains 13 residues. Looked up from germline, CDR1 is MNHEY and CDR2 is SVGAGI. Deletions cut 7 bases from V and 2 bases from J, with 10 bases between. For the CDR3, the DNA is TGTGCCAGCAAAGCGGGCTCCACAGATACGCAGTATTTT. Its protein product is CASKAGSTDTQYF.

This clone was seen only a few times. The chain has TRBV12-5 and TRBJ2-7, with TRBD1 identical over 9 bases. The germline gives CDR1 LGHNT, CDR2 FRNRAP. V lost 5 bases to trimming and J lost 6 bases; unmatched junction nucleotides: 8. The length of the CDR3 is 14 residues. CDR3 region: CASGHPGQGGEQYF. For the CDR3, the DNA is TGTGCTAGTGGTCATCCGGGACAGGGAGGCGAGCAGTACTTC.

The chain joins TRBV7-9 to TRBJ1-1; no definite D call. Per the germline V gene, CDR1 is SEHNR and CDR2 is FQNEAQ (reference sequence). V was pared by 6 bases and J by 0 bases, with 8 bases between. There are 13 residues in the CDR3. CDR3: CASSRTVNTEAFF. As DNA, the CDR3 is TGTGCCAGCAGTCGGACGGTGAACACTGAAGCTTTCTTT. Variable domain in full (rest from reference TRBV7-9 and TRBJ1-1): DTGVSQNPRHKITKRGQNVTFRCDPISEHNRLYWYRQTLGQGPEFLTYFQNEAQLEKSRLLSDRFSAERPKGSFSTLEIQRTEQGDSAMYLCASSRTVNTEAFFGQGTRLTVV.

CDR3 DNA: TGTGCCAGCAGCTTGTACCGGGACAATCAGCCCCAGCATTTT. Encoded protein: CASSLYRDNQPQHF. The rearrangement joins TRBV5-4 to TRBJ1-5; D remains unclear. V dropped 1 base and J dropped 3 bases, with 8 bases sitting between them. CDR3 size: 14 residues. Germline assignment: CDR1 SGHNT and CDR2 YYREEE (reference sequence).

The chain couples TRBV7-2 to TRBJ1-5; 11 bases are shared with TRBD1. The CDR3 loop spans 15 amino acids. Germline V gives CDR1 SGHTA, CDR2 FQGNSA. Unmatched junction bases numbered 5, after V lost 4 bases and J lost 6 bases. In nucleotides, the CDR3 is TGTGCCAGCAGCTCCGGACAGGGGGCTAGTCAGCCCCAGCATTTT. Translating it yields CASSSGQGASQPQHF.

This clone occurred once. CDR3 DNA: TGTGCCAGCAGCTCCATTCAGGGAACCAACGAGCAGTACTTC. Its protein is CASSSIQGTNEQYF. V and J are TRBV11-2 and TRBJ2-7; weak D call: TRBD1 (5 bases). The germline V and J ends were trimmed by 4 bases and 5 bases, with 15 bases remaining between them. The germline V gene has CDR1 SGHAT and CDR2 FQNNGV. The CDR3 extends over 14 amino acids.

The chain carries TRBV18 and TRBJ1-1, with D possibly TRBD1 on 6 matching bases. CDR1 and CDR2 (germline): KGHSH, LQKENI. The CDR3 is 14 residues long. V lost 0 bases, J lost 6 bases, and 11 bases lay in between. The CDR3 region is CASSPPPGDSEAFF. The CDR3 region has the DNA TGTGCCAGCTCACCACCCCCAGGGGATTCTGAAGCTTTCTTT.

The chain carries TRBV30 and TRBJ1-5; TRBD1 might be the D (6 bases). This CDR3 has 13 residues. Germline V lookup: CDR1 GTSNPN, CDR2 SVGIG (reference sequence). V shed 1 base and J shed 7 bases, with 11 bases lying between them. This CDR3 reads CAWSGGGQQPQHF. The CDR3 coding sequence is TGTGCCTGGAGTGGTGGGGGGCAACAGCCCCAGCATTTT.

The chain is built from TRBV18 and TRBJ2-3; D may be TRBD2 (6 bases). CDR3 size: 15 residues. Germline V gives CDR1 KGHSH, CDR2 LQKENI. V was trimmed by 3 bases and J by 8 bases, leaving 18 bases between them. The CDR3 reads CASSPGGGARGTQYF. In DNA form, the CDR3 reads TGTGCCAGCTCACCTGGCGGAGGGGCCCGGGGTACGCAGTATTTT.

J is TRBJ1-2 and V is TRBV18; possible D gene TRBD1, 6 bases. The CDR3 contains 15 residues. The germline V gene encodes CDR1 KGHSH and CDR2 LQKENI. V gave up 3 bases and J gave up 4 bases, with 15 bases separating them. The CDR3 loop is CASSPGEGEGYGYTF. CDR3 sequence (DNA): TGTGCCAGCTCACCTGGTGAGGGGGAAGGCTATGGCTACACCTTC.

The chain links TRBV7-2 to TRBJ1-3; D ambiguous. CDR3 size: 13 residues. Trimming took off 1 base at V and 8 bases at J, with 9 bases between the two ends. Germline loops: CDR1 SGHTA, CDR2 FQGNSA. CDR3 protein: CASSLGSQDTIYF. CDR3 bases: TGTGCCAGCAGCTTAGGAAGTCAGGACACCATATATTTT.

In its sample, this clone was seen many times. This chain joins TRBV2 and TRBJ1-1; no firm D call. V was trimmed by 8 bases and J by 4 bases, leaving 11 bases between them. CDR3 length equals 12 residues. Germline V gives CDR1 SNHLY, CDR2 FYNNEI. The CDR3 loop is CASCGLSTEAFF. In DNA form, the CDR3 reads TGTGCCAGCTGTGGACTTTCCACTGAAGCTTTCTTT.

The chain joins TRBV11-3 to TRBJ2-2; D may be TRBD1 (5 bases). The V and J ends lost 0 bases and 7 bases respectively, with 12 bases between them. CDR3 size: 15 residues. In germline, CDR1 is SGHNT, CDR2 YENEEA. The CDR3 DNA reads TGTGCCAGCAGCTTAGATCGGGCAGGGCACGGGGAGCTGTTTTTT. Residues: CASSLDRAGHGELFF.

This sequence joins TRBV5-8 and TRBJ1-1; no firm D call. CDR1 and CDR2 from the germline V gene are SGHTS and YDEGEE. Trimming removed 9 bases at V and 3 bases at J, with 9 bases between. This CDR3 spans 11 amino acids. CDR3 region: CATPGYTEAFF. Written as DNA, the CDR3 is TGTGCCACTCCCGGATACACTGAAGCTTTCTTT.

The chain couples TRBV29-1 to TRBJ1-2, with D uncertain. The CDR3 length is 12 residues. The germline gives CDR1 SQVTM, CDR2 ANQGSEA. V was pared by 3 bases and J by 4 bases, with 9 bases between. Here the CDR3 DNA reads TGCAGCGTTGAGCAGGCCTTCTATGGCTACACCTTC. It yields the protein CSVEQAFYGYTF.

The chain couples TRBV7-2 to TRBJ2-2; D perhaps matches TRBD2 (5 bases). Germline V lookup: CDR1 SGHTA, CDR2 FQGNSA. CDR3 length: 15 amino acids. Trimming took off 6 bases at V and 5 bases at J, with 16 bases between the two ends. CDR3 sequence (DNA): TGTGCCAGCAGTCCCTCGCGGGTTTCGACCGGGGAGCTGTTTTTT. Translated, it gives CASSPSRVSTGELFF.

This chain uses TRBV6-5 with TRBJ2-7, with TRBD2 matching over 7 bases. The CDR3 has 15 amino acids. From germline, CDR1 is MNHEY and CDR2 SVGAGI. With V trimmed by 3 bases and J by 0 bases, 5 bases remained unmatched. For the CDR3, the DNA is TGTGCCAGCAGTTATGGGCGGGGGATCTCCTACGAGCAGTACTTC. Translated: CASSYGRGISYEQYF.

This chain joins TRBV5-4 and TRBJ2-7, with D hard to call. The CDR3 contains 15 residues. Germline CDR1 is SGHNT and CDR2 is YYREEE (reference sequence). V was pared by 0 bases and J by 3 bases, with 13 bases between. The CDR3 protein is CASSLEGNDGYEQYF. CDR3 DNA: TGTGCCAGCAGCTTGGAAGGGAACGATGGCTACGAGCAGTACTTC.

The chain recombines TRBV10-3 with TRBJ1-5, with D unresolved. CDR3 size: 13 residues. The ends were cut back, 3 bases at V and 7 bases at J, with 10 bases in the middle. Per germline, CDR1 ENHRY and CDR2 SYGVKD. The CDR3 nucleotides read TGTGCCATCAGTGAAGCGGGGATCCAGCCCCAGCATTTT. Amino acid sequence: CAISEAGIQPQHF.